Described below is a single T cell receptor beta chain sequence and its context. These data belong to a study of T-cell reconstitution after alpha-beta-depleted transplantation in children. The CDR3 is 15 residues long. CDR1 is PRHDT, CDR2 FYEKMQ, per germline (reference sequence). Trimming took 3 bases from V and 5 from J; bases not matched to a gene: 4. TCRbeta library construction was performed incorporating unique molecular identifiers. TCRdb processed the PCR reads anew with MiXCR; each CDR3 protein has one entry. Of 200,000 to 250,000 distinct CDR3 sequences in the sample, roughly 9.1% were seen once.

Here the sequenced sample was PBMCs, mostly from graft donor cells, taken 360 days after TCRalphabeta/CD19-depleted stem cell transplant. The sequence was collected from a male patient between 2 and 9 years old who had a stem cell transplant for acute myeloid leukemia, so the T cells may come from the graft donor. This chain links TRBV13 with TRBJ1-5; the match to TRBD1 covers 10 bases. The CDR3 DNA reads TGTGCCAGCAGCTTGGGACAGGGGACGTATCAGCCCCAGCATTTT. Its translation is CASSLGQGTYQPQHF. The full variable domain, in which reference TRBV13 and TRBJ1-5 provide the parts outside the CDR3, is AAGVIQSPRHLIKEKRETATLKCYPIPRHDTVYWYQQGPGQDPQFLISFYEKMQSDKGSIPDRFSAQQFSDYHSELNMSSLELGDSALYFCASSLGQGTYQPQHFGDGTRLSIL.